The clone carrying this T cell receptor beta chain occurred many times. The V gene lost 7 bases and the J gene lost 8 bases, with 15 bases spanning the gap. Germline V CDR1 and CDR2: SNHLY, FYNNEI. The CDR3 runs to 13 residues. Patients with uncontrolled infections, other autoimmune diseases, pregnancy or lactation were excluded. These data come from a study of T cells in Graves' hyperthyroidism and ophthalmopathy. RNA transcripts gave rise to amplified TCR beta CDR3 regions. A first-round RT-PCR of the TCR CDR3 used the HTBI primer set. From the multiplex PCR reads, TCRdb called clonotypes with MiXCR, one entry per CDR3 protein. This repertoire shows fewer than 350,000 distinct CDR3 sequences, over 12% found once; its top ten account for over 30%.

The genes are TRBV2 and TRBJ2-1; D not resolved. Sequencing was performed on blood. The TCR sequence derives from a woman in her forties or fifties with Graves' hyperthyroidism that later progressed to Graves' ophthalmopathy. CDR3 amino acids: CASNYIASDEQFF. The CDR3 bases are TGTGCCAGCAACTATATAGCATCTGATGAGCAGTTCTTC.